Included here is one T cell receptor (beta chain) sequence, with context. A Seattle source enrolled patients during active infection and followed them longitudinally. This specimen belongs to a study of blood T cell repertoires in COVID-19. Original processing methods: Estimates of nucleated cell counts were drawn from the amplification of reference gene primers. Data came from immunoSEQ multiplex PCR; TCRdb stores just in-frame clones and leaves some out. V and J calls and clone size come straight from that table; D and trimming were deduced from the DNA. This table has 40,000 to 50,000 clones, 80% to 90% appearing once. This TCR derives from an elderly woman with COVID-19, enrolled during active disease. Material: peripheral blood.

CDR3 sequence (DNA): TGTGCCAGCAGTTTATCGAGGGTCGGCGGGGAGCTGTTTTTT. Translating it yields CASSLSRVGGELFF. The chain links TRBV27 to TRBJ2-2, with D perhaps TRBD2 (5 bases). Germline values: CDR1 MNHEY, CDR2 SMNVEV (reference sequence). V lost 0 bases, J lost 7 bases, and 9 bases lay in between. CDR3 size: 14 residues.